This T cell receptor (beta chain) was recovered during a study of human thymus T cells. Study outcomes and limitations: Highly overlapping thymic repertoires in unrelated individuals were reported by related research. Usage of V and J genes appeared biased in thymic and blood repertoires.

Regarding this clone: Its specificity is unknown.

The thymus was resected at corrective cardiac surgery. Each of the donors was a healthy Finnish infant who was undergoing open corrective cardiac surgery for congenital heart defects. Data came from immunoSEQ multiplex PCR; TCRdb stores just in-frame clones and leaves some out. The sample holds tens of thousands of clones, around 95% seen once. The CDR3 is 16 amino acids. Germline values: CDR1 MRHNA, CDR2 SNTAGT. Trimming cost V 3 bases and J 4 bases; bases outside gene matches: 9. The clonotype was recovered from a girl less than two years old with a congenital heart defect but otherwise immunologically healthy. The source material was thymus tissue. The V gene is TRBV6-4, the J gene TRBJ1-5; TRBD1 aligns across 7 bases. The CDR3 protein is CASSDSGTASNQPQHF. CDR3 coding DNA: TGTGCCAGCAGTGATTCCGGGACAGCGAGTAATCAGCCCCAGCATTTT.